The entry that follows covers one TCR beta chain sequence. This clone's antigen is unknown. The record has no base qualities; no much larger clone is one base away. This entry is derived from a study of shared clonotypes between healthy human individuals (TCRdb year 2020). Background on the whole study: Three men and a couple of women, aged 18 to 49 years, made up the cohort. The study deeply sequenced blood TCR repertoires of several healthy adults to estimate repertoire size and the extent of clonotype sharing between individuals. To increase sequencing depth and limit assay-specific biases, different laboratories used diverse techniques to prepare libraries and sequence TCR repertoires. Leukapheresis yielded between about 0.94 and 9.5 billion PBMCs per donor. For each donor, CD4 naive and CD4 memory were each run on three plates, CD8 naive on two plates, and CD8 memory on one plate. Results and caveats for the whole study, not just this receptor: Clonotypes shared by all four sorted-subset donors showed higher generation probabilities than non-shared clonotypes. The small number of donors limited the genetic and exposure-history diversity represented. Sampling was limited to blood, and TCR repertoires in tissue likely differ from TCR repertoires in blood. Even with the large sequencing depth, rarefaction of the sorted-subset datasets indicated that sequencing was incomplete. Across four donors, approximately 5% of naive CD4, more than 3% of naive CD8, about 2.3% of memory CD4, and about 0.4% of memory CD8 clonotypes were shared. Naive subsets generally had larger estimated clonotype richness than memory subsets did. Based on pairwise subsampling, the degree of clonotype sharing among donors was expected to be affected by sequencing depth.

CD8 naive samples consisted of CD45RO-negative cells that were positively selected for CCR7, yielding a CD45RA+CCR7+ population without TemRA cells. The donors were healthy, HIV-negative adults with no recently reported acute infections or vaccinations. All donors were Caucasian adults living in Nashville, Tennessee, USA. Blood was collected by leukapheresis, and PBMCs were isolated by Ficoll-Histopaque density gradient centrifugation and then cryopreserved in liquid nitrogen vapor phase. Purity and quantity of every magnetically sorted T cell population were checked by analytical flow cytometry. Genomic DNA was isolated from every sorted fraction and measured by UV absorbance on a Nanodrop 2000c. TCR CDR3 regions were amplified from genomic DNA by multiplex PCR using the deep immunoSEQ assay. Genomic DNA extracted from each cell subset was distributed evenly over all wells of several immunoSEQ 96-well plates, and each plate served as one replicate. For sorted subsets, about 200 ng genomic DNA, equal to 30,000 to 35,000 T cell genomes, was loaded into each replicate PCR. The purified libraries were quantified using a Qubit 3.0 fluorometer, sized with a Bioanalyzer 2100, and then quantified again using the KAPA Library Quantification kit. Every immunoSEQ 96-well plate was sequenced on a dedicated single-read 150-cycle Illumina NextSeq 550 flow cell. In the source study's methods: Because the immunoSEQ output included only junctional sequences and no quality scores, the filtering could not be the same as the filtering used for full-length reads. To assign V/J genes and CDR3, sequences were annotated against IMGT germline references using PyIR, a Python wrapper for IgBLAST v1.9. Any read was removed if the V/J assignment was weak (E-value above 1e-6), the CDR3 was missing, or the read contained stop codons, out-of-frame junctions, or ambiguous translated residues. V3J clonotypes were defined as sequences sharing an identical inferred V gene, J gene, and CDR3 amino acid sequence. The percentage overlap between two repertoires was calculated by dividing the number of shared unique clonotypes by the size of the smaller repertoire. Repertoire richness was assessed with RTK rarefaction, the Chao1 estimator, and Recon v2.1 estimates of unobserved clonotypes. Generation probabilities for all TCRbeta clonotypes obtained by the gDNA method from a handful of donors were computed using OLGA. In its TCRdb copy, this immuneACCESS table keeps in-frame sequences only and misses some clones. Where compared with another copy, unresolved V genes explain less than half of these, and the others have no known cause. For V, J and clone size, that table is used; D and trimming come from the DNA. In this sample the table shows 550,000 to 750,000 clones, roughly 96% of which occur a single time. Roughly 0.1% of the sample rests with the top ten.

V is clipped by 9 bases and J by 12 bases, and the sequence between their germline boundaries is 14 bases long. Its CDR3 holds 11 amino acids, cysteine through phenylalanine. CDR3 DNA only is kept here, 33 bases in frame from base 1. The source of this sequence is a woman between 25 and 40 years old in good health. The chain was built from TRBV6-7 and TRBJ1-4; no D gene is confidently identified. TRBV6-7 is classed as an ORF, of uncertain function. Sequencing was performed on naive CD8+ T cells sorted from blood. The label giving this sample's cell subset or site can be read as: CD45RA+CCR7+. The base sequence is TGTGCCAGGAGAGTCGGTGGCCAACTGTTTTTT. This yields the protein CARRVGGQLFF.